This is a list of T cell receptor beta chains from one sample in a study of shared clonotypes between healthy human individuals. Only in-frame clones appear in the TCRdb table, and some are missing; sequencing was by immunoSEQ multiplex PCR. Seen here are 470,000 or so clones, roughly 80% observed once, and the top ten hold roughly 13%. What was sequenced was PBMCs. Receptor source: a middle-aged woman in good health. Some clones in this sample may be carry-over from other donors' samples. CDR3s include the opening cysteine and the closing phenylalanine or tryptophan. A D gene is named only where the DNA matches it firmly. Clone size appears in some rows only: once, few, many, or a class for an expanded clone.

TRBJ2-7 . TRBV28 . CASSLTRSRILSYEQYF TGTGCCAGCAGTTTAACTCGGAGCAGGATCCTCTCCTACGAGCAGTACTTC
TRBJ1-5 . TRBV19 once CASSMAGVSNQPQHF TGTGCCAGTAGTATGGCGGGGGTTAGCAATCAGCCCCAGCATTTT
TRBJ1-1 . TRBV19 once CASKREFGTEAFF TGTGCCAGTAAAAGGGAATTTGGCACTGAAGCTTTCTTT
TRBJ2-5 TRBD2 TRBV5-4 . CASSWASGRRGQETQYF TGTGCCAGCAGCTGGGCTAGCGGGAGAAGGGGGCAAGAGACCCAGTACTTC
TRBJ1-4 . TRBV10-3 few CAISDPKGEKLFF TGTGCCATCAGTGACCCTAAGGGTGAAAAACTGTTTTTT
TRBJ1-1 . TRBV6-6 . CASRQGWYTEAFF TGTGCCAGCAGACAGGGTTGGTATACTGAAGCTTTCTTT
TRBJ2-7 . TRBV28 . CASSTPARYEQYF TGTGCCAGCAGTACCCCGGCCCGCTACGAGCAGTACTTC
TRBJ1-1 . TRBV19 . CASSPIGWESTEAFF TGTGCCAGTAGTCCCATAGGGTGGGAGTCAACTGAAGCTTTCTTT
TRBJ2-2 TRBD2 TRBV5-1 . CASSYRAGSPTGELFF TGCGCCAGCAGCTACCGAGCGGGAAGCCCCACCGGGGAGCTGTTTTTT
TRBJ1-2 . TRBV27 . CASSPWSWGNYGYTF TGTGCCAGCAGTCCCTGGTCCTGGGGAAACTATGGCTACACCTTC
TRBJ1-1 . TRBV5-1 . CASSLAAGWDTEAFF TGCGCCAGCAGCTTGGCCGCAGGTTGGGACACTGAAGCTTTCTTT